This is a list of T cell receptor beta chains from one sample in a study of Ad26.COV2.S vaccination and SARS-CoV-2 variants. Using immunoSEQ multiplex PCR, the repertoire was profiled, and TCRdb retains in-frame clones only, with some absent. This table has some 350,000 clones, 92% appearing once. The source material was peripheral blood, sampled after recovery from COVID-19. The receptors come from a human donor who had recovered from COVID-19. CDR3s include the opening cysteine and the closing phenylalanine or tryptophan. Fields, in order: D gene, V gene, J gene, CDR3 protein, CDR3 DNA. D genes are given only for firm matches.

-	TRBV29-1	TRBJ2-5	CSVRTVQETQYF	TGCAGCGTCCGGACAGTCCAAGAGACCCAGTACTTC
-	TRBV5-8	TRBJ2-1	CASVPRPGQFF	TGTGCCAGCGTACCTCGACCGGGGCAGTTCTTC
-	TRBV5-5	TRBJ1-3	CASSWARDASSGNTIYF	TGTGCCAGCAGCTGGGCCCGGGACGCAAGCTCTGGAAACACCATATATTTT
TRBD2	TRBV9	TRBJ2-5	CASSVGGTSIQETQYF	TGTGCCAGCAGCGTAGGCGGGACTAGTATCCAAGAGACCCAGTACTTC
-	TRBV11-3	TRBJ2-2	CASSSSWGRGNTGELFF	TGTGCCAGCAGCTCCTCGTGGGGGCGGGGGAACACCGGGGAGCTGTTTTTT
TRBD2	TRBV4-3	TRBJ2-3	CASSQDGTSGGRTDTQYF	TGCGCCAGCAGCCAAGATGGGACTAGCGGGGGGCGCACAGATACGCAGTATTTT
-	TRBV11-2	TRBJ1-6	CASSLGPGQPLHF	TGTGCCAGCAGCTTAGGACCGGGACAACCACTCCACTTT
-	TRBV20-1	TRBJ1-5	CSASHVLGGSQPQHF	TGCAGTGCTAGTCACGTATTGGGGGGCAGCCAGCCCCAGCATTTT
-	TRBV7-8	TRBJ2-3	CASSFMGFGGTDTQYF	TGTGCCAGCAGCTTCATGGGGTTCGGCGGCACAGATACGCAGTATTTT
-	TRBV7-6	TRBJ2-7	CASSLAGPAKYEQYF	TGTGCCAGCAGCTTAGCGGGGCCAGCAAAGTACGAGCAGTACTTC
-	TRBV19	TRBJ1-3	CASTPRGTPSSGNTIYF	TGTGCCAGTACCCCGAGGGGGACCCCCAGCTCTGGAAACACCATATATTTT
TRBD2	TRBV10-2	TRBJ2-5	CASRATSGHPRETQYF	TGCGCCAGCAGGGCGACTAGCGGACACCCCCGGGAGACCCAGTACTTC
-	TRBV5-1	TRBJ2-7	CASSPRQGRDYEQYF	TGCGCCAGCAGCCCCCGGCAGGGAAGGGACTACGAGCAGTACTTC
TRBD1	TRBV5-1	TRBJ2-1	CASSLGTGKVEQFF	TGCGCCAGCAGCTTGGGGACAGGGAAGGTTGAGCAGTTCTTC
-	TRBV6-5	TRBJ2-2	CASSYSWANTGELFF	TGTGCCAGCAGTTACTCTTGGGCGAACACCGGGGAGCTGTTTTTT
TRBD2	TRBV3-1/TRBV3-2	TRBJ2-5	CASRQYFGLATETQYF	TGTGCCAGCAGACAATACTTCGGACTAGCGACGGAGACCCAGTACTTC
TRBD1	TRBV2	TRBJ1-2	CASSDGQGDYGYTF	TGTGCCAGCAGTGATGGACAGGGCGACTATGGCTACACCTTC
-	TRBV6-5	TRBJ2-5	CASSPGETQYF	TGTGCCAGCAGTCCGGGGGAGACCCAGTACTTC
-	TRBV3-1/TRBV3-2	TRBJ1-4	CASSTPGGEGEKLFF	TGTGCCAGCAGCACCCCCGGGGGGGAGGGTGAAAAACTGTTTTTT
-	TRBV7-9	TRBJ1-2	CASSSGTFYGYTF	TGTGCCAGCAGTTCCGGGACGTTCTATGGCTACACCTTC